The source of this T cell receptor (beta chain) is a study of shared clonotypes between healthy human individuals. In the study overall: Plates per donor: three CD4 naive, three CD4 memory, two CD8 naive, one CD8 memory. Points from the study as a whole: Despite large depth, rarefaction showed incomplete sorted-subset sequencing. Relative to their counterparts shared across all four donors, non-shared clonotypes exhibited diminished generation probabilities.

Note on this clone: Its antigen is not known. The identical CDR3 is also encoded by other nucleotide sequences in the sample.

Sorted subsets were amplified in replicate PCRs using 200 ng DNA, tens of thousands of T cell genomes. Repertoires were generated with immunoSEQ multiplex PCR, while TCRdb's copy carries only in-frame clones and drops some. The table lists about 2 million clones, 85% to 95% of them singletons, with about 0.13% in the top ten. The material sequenced was naive CD4+ T cells sorted from blood. Noted subset: CD45RA+ positively selected. The receptor was isolated from a man between 18 and 29 years old in good health.

The CDR3 protein is CASGTSYEQYF. CDR3 coding DNA: TGTGCCAGCGGGACATCCTACGAGCAGTACTTC. The chain carries TRBV2 and TRBJ2-7, with a weak D call TRBD1 (6 bases). The V gene's germline CDR1 is SNHLY and CDR2 FYNNEI. The CDR3 runs 11 residues. Trimming cost V 8 bases and J 1 base, with 6 bases left between them.